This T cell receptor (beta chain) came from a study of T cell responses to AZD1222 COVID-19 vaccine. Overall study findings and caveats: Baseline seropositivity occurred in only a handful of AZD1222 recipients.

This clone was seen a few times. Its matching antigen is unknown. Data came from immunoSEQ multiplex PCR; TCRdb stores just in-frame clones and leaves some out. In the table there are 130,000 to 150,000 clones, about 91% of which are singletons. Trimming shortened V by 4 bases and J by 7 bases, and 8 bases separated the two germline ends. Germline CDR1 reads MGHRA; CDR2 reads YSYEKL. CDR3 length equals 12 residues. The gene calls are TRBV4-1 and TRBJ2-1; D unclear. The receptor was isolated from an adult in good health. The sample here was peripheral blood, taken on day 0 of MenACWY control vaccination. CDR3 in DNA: TGCGCCAGCAGCCCCCACCCGAATGAGCAGTTCTTC. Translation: CASSPHPNEQFF.